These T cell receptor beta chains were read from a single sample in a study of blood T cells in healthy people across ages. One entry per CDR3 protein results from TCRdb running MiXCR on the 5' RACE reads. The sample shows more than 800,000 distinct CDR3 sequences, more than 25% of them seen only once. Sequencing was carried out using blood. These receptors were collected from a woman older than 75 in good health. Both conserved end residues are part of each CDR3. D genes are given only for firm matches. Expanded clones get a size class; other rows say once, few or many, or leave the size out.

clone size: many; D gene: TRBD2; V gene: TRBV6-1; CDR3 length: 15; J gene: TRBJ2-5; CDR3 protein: CASSEVLAGQETQYF; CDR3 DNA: TGTGCCAGCAGTGAAGTGTTAGCGGGGCAAGAGACCCAGTACTTC
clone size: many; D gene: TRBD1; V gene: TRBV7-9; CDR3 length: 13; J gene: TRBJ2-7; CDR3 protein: CASSATGAYEQYF; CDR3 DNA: TGTGCCAGCAGCGCTACAGGGGCCTACGAGCAGTACTTC
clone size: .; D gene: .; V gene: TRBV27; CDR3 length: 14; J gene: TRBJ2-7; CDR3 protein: CASVEGPSGYEQYF; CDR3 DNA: TGTGCCAGCGTCGAGGGCCCGAGTGGGTACGAGCAGTACTTC
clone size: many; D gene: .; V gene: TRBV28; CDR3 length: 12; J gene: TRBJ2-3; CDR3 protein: CASNNRADTQYF; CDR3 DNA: TGTGCCAGCAACAACCGAGCAGATACGCAGTATTTT
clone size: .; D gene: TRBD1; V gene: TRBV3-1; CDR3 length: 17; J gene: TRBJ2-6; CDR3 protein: CASSRRTGRPGANVLTF; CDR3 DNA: TGTGCCAGCAGCCGGAGGACAGGGCGGCCTGGGGCCAACGTCCTGACTTTC
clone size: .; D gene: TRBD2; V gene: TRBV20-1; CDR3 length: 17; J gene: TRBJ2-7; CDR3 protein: CSARGGTASGNPYEQYF; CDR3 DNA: TGCAGTGCTAGAGGAGGGACGGCTAGCGGGAACCCCTACGAGCAGTACTTC
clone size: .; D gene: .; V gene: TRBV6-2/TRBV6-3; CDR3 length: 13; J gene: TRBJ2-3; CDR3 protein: CASQKDHTDTQYF; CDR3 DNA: TGTGCCAGCCAGAAGGACCACACAGATACGCAGTATTTT
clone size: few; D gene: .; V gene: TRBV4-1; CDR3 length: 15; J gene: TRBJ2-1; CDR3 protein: CARSQPGTSAVEQFF; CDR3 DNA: TGCGCCCGCAGCCAACCCGGGACAAGTGCAGTCGAGCAGTTCTTC
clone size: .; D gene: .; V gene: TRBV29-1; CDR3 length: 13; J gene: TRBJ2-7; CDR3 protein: CSVDKDFGDEQYF; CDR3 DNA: TGCAGCGTTGATAAGGATTTTGGGGACGAGCAGTACTTC
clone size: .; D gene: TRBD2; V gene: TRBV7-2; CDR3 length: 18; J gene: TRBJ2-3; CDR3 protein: CASSKMPTSGSRPDTQYF; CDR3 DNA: TGTGCCAGCAGTAAAATGCCCACTAGCGGGAGTCGCCCAGATACGCAGTATTTT
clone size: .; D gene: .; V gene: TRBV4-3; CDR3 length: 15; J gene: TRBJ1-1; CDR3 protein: CASSQDLLPNTEAFF; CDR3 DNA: TGCGCCAGCAGCCAAGATCTACTGCCAAACACTGAAGCTTTCTTT
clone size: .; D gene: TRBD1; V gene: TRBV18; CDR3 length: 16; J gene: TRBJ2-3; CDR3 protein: CASSISWDSPTDTQYF; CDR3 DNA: TGTGCCAGCTCAATCAGTTGGGACAGCCCCACAGATACGCAGTATTTT
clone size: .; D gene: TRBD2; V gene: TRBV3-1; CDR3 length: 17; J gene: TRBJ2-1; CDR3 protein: CASSQPTAGTSMNEQFF; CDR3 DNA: TGTGCCAGCAGCCAACCGACGGCCGGGACTAGTATGAATGAGCAGTTCTTC
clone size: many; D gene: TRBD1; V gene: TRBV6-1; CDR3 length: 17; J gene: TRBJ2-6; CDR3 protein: CASRSNQGAIGANVLTF; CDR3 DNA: TGTGCCAGCAGGTCTAATCAGGGGGCGATAGGGGCCAACGTCCTGACTTTC
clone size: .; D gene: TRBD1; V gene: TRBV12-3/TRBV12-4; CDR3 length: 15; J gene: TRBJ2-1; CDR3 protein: CASSSRTGGRDEQFF; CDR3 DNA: TGTGCCAGCAGTTCTCGGACAGGGGGCCGGGATGAGCAGTTCTTC
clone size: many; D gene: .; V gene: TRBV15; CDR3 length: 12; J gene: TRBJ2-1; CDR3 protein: CATSRGYNEQFF; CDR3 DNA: TGTGCCACCAGTCGGGGGTACAATGAGCAGTTCTTC
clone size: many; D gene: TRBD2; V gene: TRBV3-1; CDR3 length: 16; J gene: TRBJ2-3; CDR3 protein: CASSQGTSESTDTQYF; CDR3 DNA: TGTGCCAGCAGCCAAGGAACTAGCGAGAGCACAGATACGCAGTATTTT
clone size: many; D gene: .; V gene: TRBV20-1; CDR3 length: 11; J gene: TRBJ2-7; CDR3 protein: CSASWDYEQYF; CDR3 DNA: TGCAGTGCCTCGTGGGACTACGAGCAGTACTTC
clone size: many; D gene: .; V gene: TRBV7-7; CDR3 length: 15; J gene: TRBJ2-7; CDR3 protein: CASSSGRGSGGEQYF; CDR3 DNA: TGTGCTAGCAGCTCAGGCAGGGGATCCGGTGGCGAGCAGTACTTC
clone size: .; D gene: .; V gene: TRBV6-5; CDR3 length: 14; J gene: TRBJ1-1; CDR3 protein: CASKESEMNTEAFF; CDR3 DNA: TGTGCCAGCAAGGAGAGCGAGATGAACACTGAAGCTTTCTTT
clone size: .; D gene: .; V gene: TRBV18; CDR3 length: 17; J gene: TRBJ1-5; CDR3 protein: CASSPTSGQYGHQPQHF; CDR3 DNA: TGTGCCAGCTCACCGACCTCTGGACAGTACGGGCATCAGCCCCAGCATTTT
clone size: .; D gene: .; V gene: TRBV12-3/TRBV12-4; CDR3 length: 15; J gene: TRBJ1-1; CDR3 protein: CASSPPIWSNTEAFF; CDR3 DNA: TGTGCCAGCAGTCCACCCATCTGGTCGAACACTGAAGCTTTCTTT
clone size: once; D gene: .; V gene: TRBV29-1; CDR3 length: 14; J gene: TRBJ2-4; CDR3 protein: CSVAQGVAKNIQYF; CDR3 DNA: TGCAGCGTTGCGCAGGGTGTAGCCAAAAACATTCAGTACTTC
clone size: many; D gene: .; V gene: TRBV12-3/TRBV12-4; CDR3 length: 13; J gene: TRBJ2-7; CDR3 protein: CASSPDSGYEQYF; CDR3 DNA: TGTGCCAGCAGCCCGGACAGCGGGTACGAGCAGTACTTC
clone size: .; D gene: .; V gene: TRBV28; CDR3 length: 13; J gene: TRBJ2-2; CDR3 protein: CASSWTYAGELFF; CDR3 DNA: TGTGCCAGCAGTTGGACTTACGCCGGGGAGCTGTTTTTT
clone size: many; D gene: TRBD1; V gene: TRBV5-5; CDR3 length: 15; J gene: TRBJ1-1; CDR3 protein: CASSWDRVGGTEAFF; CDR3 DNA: TGTGCCAGCAGCTGGGACAGGGTCGGAGGCACTGAAGCTTTCTTT
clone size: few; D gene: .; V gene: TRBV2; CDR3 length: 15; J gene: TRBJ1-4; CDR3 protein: CASSDYFRKGEKLFF; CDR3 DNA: TGTGCCAGCAGTGACTATTTCCGAAAGGGCGAAAAACTGTTTTTT
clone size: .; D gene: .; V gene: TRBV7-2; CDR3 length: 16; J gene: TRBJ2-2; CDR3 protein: CASSPGLSTGTGELFF; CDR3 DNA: TGTGCCAGCAGCCCGGGACTTTCGACCGGGACCGGGGAGCTGTTTTTT
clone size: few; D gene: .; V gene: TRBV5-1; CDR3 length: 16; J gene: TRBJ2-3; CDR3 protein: CASSPEVARGPSTQYF; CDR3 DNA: TGCGCCAGCAGCCCGGAGGTGGCGAGGGGACCCAGTACGCAGTATTTT
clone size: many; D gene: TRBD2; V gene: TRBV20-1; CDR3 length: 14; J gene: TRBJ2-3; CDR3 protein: CSASPTSGVDTQYF; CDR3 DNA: TGCAGTGCTAGCCCAACTAGCGGTGTAGATACGCAGTATTTT
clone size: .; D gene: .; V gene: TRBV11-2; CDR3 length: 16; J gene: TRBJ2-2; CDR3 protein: CASSRTWTLGGGELFF; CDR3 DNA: TGTGCCAGCAGCCGAACTTGGACTCTTGGAGGGGGGGAGCTGTTTTTT
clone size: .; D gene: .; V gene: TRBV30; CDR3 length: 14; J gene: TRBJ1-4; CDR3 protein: CAWSWGQGWEKLFF; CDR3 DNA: TGTGCCTGGAGTTGGGGCCAGGGATGGGAAAAACTGTTTTTT
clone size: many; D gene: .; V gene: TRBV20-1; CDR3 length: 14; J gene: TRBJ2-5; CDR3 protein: CSARARIASETQYF; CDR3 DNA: TGCAGTGCTAGAGCCCGAATAGCTTCAGAGACCCAGTACTTC
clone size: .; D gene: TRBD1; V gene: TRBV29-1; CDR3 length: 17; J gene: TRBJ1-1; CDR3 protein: CSVPYRGPKWAHTEAFF; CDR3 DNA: TGCAGCGTGCCCTACAGGGGGCCGAAGTGGGCACACACTGAAGCTTTCTTT
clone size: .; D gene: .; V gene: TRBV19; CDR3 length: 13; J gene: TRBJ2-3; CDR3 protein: CASRREDTDTQYF; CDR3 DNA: TGTGCCAGTAGGCGCGAAGACACAGATACGCAGTATTTT
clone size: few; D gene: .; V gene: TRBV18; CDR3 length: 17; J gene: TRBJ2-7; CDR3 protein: CASSPGRDGGRGYEQYF; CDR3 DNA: TGTGCCAGCTCACCAGGACGGGACGGAGGGAGAGGCTACGAGCAGTACTTC
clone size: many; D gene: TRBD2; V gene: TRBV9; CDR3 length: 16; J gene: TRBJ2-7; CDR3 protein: CASSVTAGTSLYEQYF; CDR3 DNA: TGTGCCAGCAGCGTAACGGCCGGGACTAGCCTGTACGAGCAGTACTTC
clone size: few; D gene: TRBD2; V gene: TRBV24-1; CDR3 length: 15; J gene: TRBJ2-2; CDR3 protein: CATKSGGSSTGELFF; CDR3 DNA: TGTGCCACCAAAAGCGGGGGTTCGAGCACCGGGGAGCTGTTTTTT
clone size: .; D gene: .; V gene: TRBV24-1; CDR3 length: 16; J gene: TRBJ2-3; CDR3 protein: CATSDSGETVPDTQYF; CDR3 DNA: TGTGCCACCAGTGATTCGGGGGAGACGGTTCCAGATACGCAGTATTTT
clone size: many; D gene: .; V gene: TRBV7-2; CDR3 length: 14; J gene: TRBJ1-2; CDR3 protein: CASSLNRVSHGYTF; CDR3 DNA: TGTGCCAGCAGCTTAAACAGGGTTTCTCATGGCTACACCTTC
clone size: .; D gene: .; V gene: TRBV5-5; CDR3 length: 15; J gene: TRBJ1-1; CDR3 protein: CASSSDHWGPTEAFF; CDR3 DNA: TGTGCCAGCAGCTCGGATCATTGGGGTCCGACTGAAGCTTTCTTT
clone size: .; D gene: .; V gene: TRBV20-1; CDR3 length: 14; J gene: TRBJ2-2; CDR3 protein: CSARARSNTGELFF; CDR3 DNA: TGCAGTGCTAGAGCACGGTCGAACACCGGGGAGCTGTTTTTT
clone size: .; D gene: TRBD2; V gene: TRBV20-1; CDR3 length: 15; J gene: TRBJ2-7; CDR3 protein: CSADGAGALGGEQYF; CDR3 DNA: TGCAGTGCTGATGGAGCGGGGGCCTTGGGGGGGGAGCAGTACTTC
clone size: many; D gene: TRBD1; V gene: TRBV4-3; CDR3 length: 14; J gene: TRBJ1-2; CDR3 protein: CASSIQGAGYGYTF; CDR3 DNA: TGCGCCAGCAGCATCCAGGGGGCAGGATATGGCTACACCTTC
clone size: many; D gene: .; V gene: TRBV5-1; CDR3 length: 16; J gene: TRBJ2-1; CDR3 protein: CASSATAGQHSNEQFF; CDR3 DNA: TGCGCCAGCAGCGCGACGGCGGGACAGCACTCAAATGAGCAGTTCTTC
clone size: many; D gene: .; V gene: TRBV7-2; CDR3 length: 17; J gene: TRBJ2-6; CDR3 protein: CASSLVSTSSGANVLTF; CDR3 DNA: TGTGCCAGCAGCTTAGTCTCCACAAGCTCTGGGGCCAACGTCCTGACTTTC
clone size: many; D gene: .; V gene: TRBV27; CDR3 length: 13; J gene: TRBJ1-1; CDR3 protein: CASSPRQTFEAFF; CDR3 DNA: TGTGCCAGCAGTCCCCGACAGACCTTTGAAGCTTTCTTT
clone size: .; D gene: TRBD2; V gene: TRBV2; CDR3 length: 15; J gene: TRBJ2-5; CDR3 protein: CASSGNSGGLETQYF; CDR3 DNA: TGTGCCAGCAGTGGAAATAGCGGGGGGTTGGAGACCCAGTACTTC
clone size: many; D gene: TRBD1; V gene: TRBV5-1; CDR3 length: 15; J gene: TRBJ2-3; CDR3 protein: CASSWTGGRGDTQYF; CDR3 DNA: TGCGCCAGCAGCTGGACAGGGGGCAGAGGAGATACGCAGTATTTT
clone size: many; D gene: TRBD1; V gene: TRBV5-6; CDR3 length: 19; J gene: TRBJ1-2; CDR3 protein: CASSRQTGGGTPALDGYTF; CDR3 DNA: TGTGCCAGCAGCCGACAGACAGGGGGAGGAACCCCCGCCCTGGATGGCTACACCTTC
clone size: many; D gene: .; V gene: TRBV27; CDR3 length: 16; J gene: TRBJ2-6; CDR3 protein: CASSLFGRSGANVLTF; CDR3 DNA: TGTGCCAGCAGTTTATTTGGACGGTCTGGGGCCAACGTCCTGACTTTC
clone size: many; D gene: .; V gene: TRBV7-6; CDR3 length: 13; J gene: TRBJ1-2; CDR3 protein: CASSLSQGVGYTF; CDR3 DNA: TGTGCCAGCAGCTTGTCACAGGGAGTTGGCTACACCTTC
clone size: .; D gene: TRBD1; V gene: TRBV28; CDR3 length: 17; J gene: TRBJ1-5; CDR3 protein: CASSRTGGARSNQPQHF; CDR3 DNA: TGTGCCAGCAGTAGGACAGGGGGGGCGCGGAGCAATCAGCCCCAGCATTTT
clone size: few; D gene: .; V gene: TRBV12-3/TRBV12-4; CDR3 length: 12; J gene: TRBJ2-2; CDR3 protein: CASSLNGGELFF; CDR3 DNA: TGTGCCAGCAGCCTAAACGGGGGGGAGCTGTTTTTT